The 6 T cell receptor beta chains below were found in one sample sequenced in a study of CD8 T cells in Susac syndrome. With random hexamers, reverse transcription was performed on roughly 0.45 to 1 ug of RNA. One entry per CDR3 protein results from TCRdb running MiXCR on the immunoSEQ multiplex PCR reads. This sample yields around 160,000 distinct CDR3 sequences, of which 93% are seen a single time; around 0.13% belongs to the top ten. The sample comprised CD4+ T cells from PBMCs. These receptor sequences come from a human donor in good health.

CDR3 in amino acids: CASSRGGWNTEAFF. The CDR3 DNA is TGTGCCAGCAGCCGGGGAGGGTGGAACACTGAAGCTTTCTTT. V and J are TRBV9 and TRBJ1-1, with D unresolved. With 4 bases removed from V and 1 base from J, the gap between germline ends came to 11 bases. Germline V gives CDR1 SGDLS, CDR2 YYNGEE. The CDR3 extends over 14 amino acids. Using reference TRBV9 and TRBJ1-1 for the parts outside the CDR3, the full variable domain is DSGVTQTPKHLITATGQRVTLRCSPRSGDLSVYWYQQSLDQGLQFLIQYYNGEERAKGNILERFSAQQFPDLHSELNLSSLELGDSALYFCASSRGGWNTEAFFGQGTRLTVV.

The chain's CDR3 is CASSKGPGAQRLSGANVLTF. The CDR3 bases are TGTGCCAGCAGCAAAGGCCCGGGGGCGCAGCGTCTCTCCGGGGCCAACGTCCTGACTTTC. The chain has TRBV21-1 and TRBJ2-6; TRBD1, as called in the table, went unchecked against the DNA. TRBV21-1 is a known pseudogene. The CDR3 is 20 amino acids.

The V and J genes are TRBV2 and TRBJ2-7, with TRBD2 identical over 7 bases. This CDR3 comprises 13 residues. V was pared by 6 bases and J by 6 bases, with 8 bases of the junction left unmatched. The V gene's germline CDR1 is SNHLY and CDR2 FYNNEI. The CDR3 region has the DNA TGTGCCAGCAGGTTAGCGGGCGTGGGCGAGCAGTACTTC. This encodes CASRLAGVGEQYF.

The rearrangement joins TRBV7-2 to TRBJ2-1, with TRBD2 identical over 10 bases. The CDR3 sequence is 12 residues long. Losses at the gene ends were 5 bases for V and 8 bases for J; bases not matched to a gene: 0. Germline V gives CDR1 SGHTA, CDR2 FQGNSA. The chain's CDR3 is CASSGTSDEQFF. The CDR3 nucleotides are TGTGCCAGCAGCGGGACTAGCGATGAGCAGTTCTTC. Combining the CDR3 with reference TRBV7-2 and TRBJ2-1 gives the whole variable domain GAGVSQSPSNKVTEKGKDVELRCDPISGHTALYWYRQSLGQGLEFLIYFQGNSAPDKSGLPSDRFSAERTGGSVSTLTIQRTQQEDSAVYLCASSGTSDEQFFGPGTRLTVL.

The chain joins TRBV7-3 to TRBJ2-1, with D unclear. This CDR3 region has 14 residues. Germline CDR1 reads SGHTA; CDR2 reads FQGTGA. Trimming removed 1 base at V and 8 bases at J, with 12 bases between. The DNA of the CDR3 is TGTGCCAGCAGCTTAAGCTCTGGGGATCATGAGCAGTTCTTC. Amino acids: CASSLSSGDHEQFF.

The chain links TRBV12-3 or TRBV12-4 to TRBJ2-5, with D perhaps TRBD2 (5 bases). V was clipped by 5 bases and J by 7 bases, with 14 bases between them. The CDR3 sequence is 13 residues long. This CDR3 is CASSPGVAWTQYF. DNA for the CDR3: TGTGCCAGCAGTCCCGGGGTCGCATGGACCCAGTACTTC.